What follows are 23 T cell receptor beta chains derived from one specimen sequenced in a study of sequential checkpoint blockade in melanoma (dated by TCRdb to the late 2010s). Taken with the paper, the label for treatment or condition translates to: randomized to nivolumab then ipilimumab (arm A) or the reverse (arm B). Library creation used the immunoSEQ multiplex PCR assay. TCRdb holds this immuneACCESS table with in-frame rearrangements only. Some clones are missing; in checked studies, unresolved V genes explain under half, and the rest has no known cause. This sample comprises about 18,000 clones, roughly 28% of them detected only once. Approximately 7.1% of the sample goes to the ten largest clones. The material was tumor tissue (inferred from file names), obtained from a patient given nivolumab and ipilimumab in sequence. These receptors came from a human donor with melanoma.

This clone was seen only a few times. This chain uses TRBV12-5 with TRBJ1-5; possibly TRBD1 for D (5 bases). Germline CDR1 reads LGHNT; CDR2 reads FRNRAP. The CDR3 runs 12 residues. CDR3 nucleotides: TGTGCCACGCAGGGCCGGGGTCAGCCCCAGCATTTT. Translated: CATQGRGQPQHF.

The gene calls are TRBV18 and TRBJ1-6; tentatively, D is TRBD1 (6 bases). This CDR3 is built from 14 residues. Germline-derived CDR1 and CDR2 are KGHSH and LQKENI. V lost 3 bases, J lost 4 bases, and 7 bases lay in between. The CDR3 DNA reads as TGTGCCAGCTCACCCGGACAGTATAATTCACCCCTCCACTTT. Translation: CASSPGQYNSPLHF.

V usage is TRBV4-1 and J usage is TRBJ1-3, with D hard to call. The germline gives CDR1 MGHRA, CDR2 YSYEKL. V was pared by 4 bases and J by 2 bases, with 15 bases between. This CDR3 has 16 residues. The CDR3: CASSLLRGMAGNTIYF. For the CDR3, the DNA is TGCGCCAGCAGCCTCCTACGAGGGATGGCTGGAAACACCATATATTTT.

The J gene is TRBJ2-3, the V gene TRBV14, with D possibly being TRBD2 (5 bases). Germline V CDR1 and CDR2: SGHDN, FVKESK. V was trimmed by 4 bases and J by 5 bases, leaving 19 bases between them. The CDR3 runs to 16 residues. CDR3 sequence reads: CASSPSPLEIVDTQYF. Written as DNA, the CDR3 is TGTGCCAGCAGCCCAAGCCCACTAGAAATTGTAGATACGCAGTATTTT. The full variable domain, its missing parts supplied by reference TRBV14 and TRBJ2-3, is EAGVTQFPSHSVIEKGQTVTLRCDPISGHDNLYWYRRVMGKEIKFLLHFVKESKQDESGMPNNRFLAERTGGTYSTLKVQPAELEDSGVYFCASSPSPLEIVDTQYFGPGTRLTVL.

The chain combines TRBV29-1 with TRBJ2-3; 7 bases match TRBD1. CDR1 SQVTM and CDR2 ANQGSEA come from the germline V gene. V lost 4 bases and J lost 2; bases outside the gene matches: 12. The CDR3 extends over 16 amino acids. As DNA, the CDR3 is TGCAGCGTTGGGGACAGACAAGATTCGGCCACAGATACGCAGTATTTT. Its translation: CSVGDRQDSATDTQYF.

This clone was counted many times. The V gene is TRBV9, the J gene TRBJ1-1; D ambiguous. Trimming removed 0 bases at V and 1 base at J, with 7 bases between. Germline V CDR1 and CDR2: SGDLS, YYNGEE. The CDR3 covers 14 residues. The CDR3 protein is CASSVGTTNTEAFF. CDR3 DNA sequence: TGTGCCAGCAGCGTAGGAACAACGAACACTGAAGCTTTCTTT. The full variable domain, completed using reference TRBV9 and TRBJ1-1, is DSGVTQTPKHLITATGQRVTLRCSPRSGDLSVYWYQQSLDQGLQFLIQYYNGEERAKGNILERFSAQQFPDLHSELNLSSLELGDSALYFCASSVGTTNTEAFFGQGTRLTVV.

This CDR3 is CASREPLVWGPRRNYGYTF. The CDR3 DNA is TGTGCCAGCAGGGAACCCTTAGTTTGGGGGCCTCGCAGAAACTATGGCTACACCTTC. The gene calls are TRBV6-8 and TRBJ1-2; tentative D call: TRBD1 (6 bases). The V gene lost 6 bases and the J gene lost 2 bases, with 28 bases spanning the gap. CDR3 length: 19 amino acids. Germline V gives CDR1 MNHGY, CDR2 SAAAGT.

The genes are TRBV19 and TRBJ2-3, with D maybe TRBD2 (5 bases). Germline V lookup: CDR1 LNHDA, CDR2 SQIVND (reference sequence). Trimming shortened V by 5 bases and J by 4 bases, and 10 bases separated the two germline ends. This CDR3 has 13 residues. The CDR3 reads CASSSGLPDTQYF. The DNA for the CDR3 is TGTGCCAGTAGTTCGGGGTTGCCAGATACGCAGTATTTT.

J is TRBJ2-1 and V is TRBV19; D possibly corresponds to TRBD2 (5 bases). The CDR3 has 14 amino acids. The V gene's germline CDR1 is LNHDA and CDR2 SQIVND (reference sequence). V lost 1 base, J lost 4 bases, and 8 bases lay in between. DNA of the CDR3: TGTGCCAGTAGTATAGCTGGACTTTACAATGAGCAGTTCTTC. This translates into CASSIAGLYNEQFF.

The rearrangement uses TRBV6-8 and TRBJ1-5; 9 bases agree with TRBD1. The CDR3 extends over 14 amino acids. V dropped 6 bases and J dropped 6; count of bases not matched to a gene: 6. CDR1 is MNHGY, CDR2 SAAAGT, per germline. CDR3 sequence: CASSETGGVQPQHF. The CDR3 DNA reads TGTGCCAGCAGCGAGACAGGGGGAGTTCAGCCCCAGCATTTT.

This clone was counted a few times. This rearrangement joins TRBV9 to TRBJ2-7; D perhaps matches TRBD2 (5 bases). Trimming stripped 5 bases from V and 5 bases from J, with 26 bases between. Germline V gives CDR1 SGDLS, CDR2 YYNGEE. The CDR3 loop spans 17 amino acids. This CDR3 is CASRGIYGVGGMDEQYF. For the CDR3, the DNA is TGTGCCAGCAGGGGCATCTACGGGGTTGGAGGAATGGACGAGCAGTACTTC.

This chain links TRBV18 with TRBJ2-1; D might be TRBD1 or TRBD2, each matching 5 bases. The CDR3 is 12 amino acids. Trimming removed 3 bases at V and 6 bases at J, with 6 bases between. Germline V gene data show CDR1 as KGHSH and CDR2 as LQKENI. For the CDR3, the DNA is TGTGCCAGCTCACCCGGGACCAATGAGCAGTTCTTC. Residues: CASSPGTNEQFF.

This clone was seen once. The genes are TRBV19 and TRBJ1-5, with D possibly matching TRBD1 (6 bases). V lost 2 bases to trimming and J lost 4 bases, with 21 bases between them. This CDR3 is built from 18 residues. Germline V gene lookup returns CDR1 LNHDA and CDR2 SQIVND (reference sequence). In DNA, the CDR3 is TGTGCCAGTAGTATAACCCAGGGGCTCCTGAGGCGGAATCAGCCCCAGCATTTT. This codes for CASSITQGLLRRNQPQHF.

The V call is TRBV6-8, the J call TRBJ2-3; 7 bases line up with TRBD1. CDR1 is MNHGY and CDR2 is SAAAGT in the germline V gene. The CDR3 sequence is 14 residues long. J gave up 0 bases and V 6 bases, and 3 bases lay outside the gene matches. CDR3 bases: TGTGCCAGCAGACCGGGACAGAGCACAGATACGCAGTATTTT. Translating gives CASRPGQSTDTQYF.

The chain is built from TRBV7-1 and TRBJ2-1; weak D call: TRBD2 (5 bases). TRBV7-1 is identified as an open reading frame with a role that is uncertain. V dropped 8 bases and J dropped 7 bases, with 15 bases sitting between them. CDR3 length: 13 amino acids. CDR3 sequence: CASGERSRNEQFF. CDR3 bases: TGTGCCAGCGGCGAGCGGTCTCGGAATGAGCAGTTCTTC.

This clone was observed a handful of times. DNA for the CDR3: TGTGCCAGCAGCGTAGGGGGGTCTTTGGAAAAACTGTTTTTT. Translated, it gives CASSVGGSLEKLFF. This chain joins TRBV9 and TRBJ1-4; TRBD1 might be the D (5 bases). This CDR3 comprises 14 residues. The germline V gene encodes CDR1 SGDLS and CDR2 YYNGEE. Trimming removed 0 bases from V and 8 bases from J, with 11 bases in between.

This clone occurred a few times. The DNA for the CDR3 is TGTGCCAGCAGTTCTCTAGCGGGAGGGTCCTCCTACGAGCAGTACTTC. As protein: CASSSLAGGSSYEQYF. The chain is built from TRBV27 and TRBJ2-7, with 12 bases lining up with TRBD2. Germline CDR1 reads MNHEY; CDR2 reads SMNVEV (reference sequence). Germline trimming cut 4 bases from V and 0 bases from J; bases unmatched to any gene: 4. The CDR3 extends over 16 amino acids.

This clone showed up just a few times. V is TRBV19 and J is TRBJ2-7; 8 bases fit TRBD1. The ends lost 5 bases at V and 3 bases at J; junction bases unmatched: 6. Germline V CDR1 and CDR2: LNHDA, SQIVND (reference sequence). This CDR3 has 14 amino acids. The CDR3 sequence is CASSPQGAGYEQYF. Here the CDR3 DNA reads TGTGCCAGTAGTCCGCAGGGGGCCGGCTACGAGCAGTACTTC.

The rearrangement links TRBV9 to TRBJ1-2; D is perhaps TRBD1 (5 bases). From germline, CDR1 is SGDLS and CDR2 YYNGEE. The CDR3 contains 15 residues. Trimming shortened V by 0 bases and J by 4 bases, and 13 bases separated the two germline ends. The CDR3 region has the DNA TGTGCCAGCAGCGTAGCTACGGGGCCCTCCTATGGCTACACCTTC. Protein product: CASSVATGPSYGYTF.

This clone was observed a few times. The gene calls are TRBV6-8 and TRBJ2-3; TRBD2 is a possible D gene (6 bases). This CDR3 has 18 residues. Deletions cut 5 bases from V and 2 bases from J, with 23 bases between. Germline V CDR1 and CDR2: MNHGY, SAAAGT. Here the CDR3 reads CASSTRRLAESITDTQYF. CDR3 in DNA: TGTGCCAGCAGTACCCGTAGGTTAGCGGAGTCCATCACAGATACGCAGTATTTT.

This clone was detected a few times. The rearrangement uses TRBV11-3 and TRBJ2-2; TRBD2 is a possible D gene (6 bases). V was pared by 7 bases and J by 6 bases, with 30 bases between. This CDR3 contains 19 residues. Looked up from germline, CDR1 is SGHNT and CDR2 is YENEEA. The CDR3 bases are TGTGCCAGCAATCTAGGGCTTGGACTAACCGTAGGGAGTGCCGGGGAGCTGTTTTTT. This codes for CASNLGLGLTVGSAGELFF.

This clone came up a few times. The chain uses TRBV11-3 and TRBJ2-2, with D uncertain. Between the trimmed V and J ends, which lost 2 bases and 7 bases, there was a span of 11 bases. CDR1 and CDR2 (germline): SGHNT, YENEEA. This CDR3 has 14 amino acids. CDR3 amino acids: CASSLFSGFGELFF. CDR3 DNA sequence: TGTGCCAGCAGCTTATTCTCTGGGTTCGGGGAGCTGTTTTTT. Combining the CDR3 with reference TRBV11-3 and TRBJ2-2 gives the whole variable domain EAGVVQSPRYKIIEKKQPVAFWCNPISGHNTLYWYLQNLGQGPELLIRYENEEAVDDSQLPKDRFSAERLKGVDSTLKIQPAELGDSAVYLCASSLFSGFGELFFGEGSRLTVL.

This clone was detected many times. The chain employs TRBV7-1 and TRBJ1-1; 7 positions agree with TRBD1. TRBV7-1 is an open reading frame, and its role is uncertain. V trimming: 4 bases; J trimming: 6 bases; junction bases outside the gene matches: 14. The CDR3 runs 16 residues. Written as DNA, the CDR3 is TGTGCCAGCAGCTTAAAAGCAGGGGGACTTGACGCTGAAGCTTTCTTT. Encoded protein: CASSLKAGGLDAEAFF.